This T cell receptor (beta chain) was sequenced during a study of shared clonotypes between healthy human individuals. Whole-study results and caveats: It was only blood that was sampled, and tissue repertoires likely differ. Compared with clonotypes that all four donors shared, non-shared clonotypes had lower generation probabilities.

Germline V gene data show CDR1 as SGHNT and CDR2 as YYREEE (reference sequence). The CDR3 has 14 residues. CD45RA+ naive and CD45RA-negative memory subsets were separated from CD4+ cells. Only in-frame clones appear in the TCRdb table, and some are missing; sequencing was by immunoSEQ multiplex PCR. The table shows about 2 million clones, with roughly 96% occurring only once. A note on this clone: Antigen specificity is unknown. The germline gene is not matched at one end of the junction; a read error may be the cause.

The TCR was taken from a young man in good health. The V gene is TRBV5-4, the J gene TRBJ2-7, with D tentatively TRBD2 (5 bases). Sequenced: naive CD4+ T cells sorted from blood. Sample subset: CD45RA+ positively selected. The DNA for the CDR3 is TGCGCCAGCAGCTTGGAGGCCATCGCCTACGAGCAGTACTTC. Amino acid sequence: CASSLEAIAYEQYF.